This entry is about one T cell receptor (beta chain). The antigen remains unidentified. Original handling: Junction-only immunoSEQ data arrived without quality scores, meaning filtering differed. The assay was immunoSEQ multiplex PCR, and TCRdb's table has in-frame clones only and misses some. The V and J calls and the clone size are those of that table, but D and trimming were determined from the DNA. The data hold more than 400,000 clones, with about 78% observed a single time. The data are from a study of shared clonotypes between healthy human individuals. Donors comprised healthy HIV-negative adults lacking recent acute infections or vaccinations. Roughly 90 million PBMCs went into genomic DNA for unsorted samples. The CDR3 is 15 residues long. In germline, CDR1 is MNHEY, CDR2 SVGAGI. Trimming removed 8 bases from V and 4 bases from J, with 18 bases in between. General observations from the study: Depth of sequencing was expected to influence donor clonotype sharing.

This chain connects TRBV6-5 to TRBJ1-5, with D maybe TRBD1 (5 bases). The sequence was obtained from a woman in her thirties or forties in good health. Some clones in this sample may be carry-over from other donors' samples. The sequencing input was PBMCs. The CDR3 nucleotides read TGTGCCAGCGCATTCTTGGGGGAGCTGAATCAGCCCCAGCATTTT. It translates to CASAFLGELNQPQHF.